The 29 T cell receptor beta chains below come from one sample, sequenced in a study of blood T cell repertoires in COVID-19. TCRdb's table, derived via immunoSEQ multiplex PCR, lists solely in-frame clones and lacks some. Of tens of thousands of clones in the sample, 70% to 80% were seen once. Sequencing was carried out using peripheral blood. The receptors here all came from a human donor in a cohort sampled during active COVID-19.

This clone was detected once. The CDR3 coding sequence is TGTGCCAGTAGTCAGGCCCCAGGGGGCGGTCAGCCCCAGCATTTT. Translated: CASSQAPGGGQPQHF. The chain combines TRBV19 with TRBJ1-5; 8 bases agree with TRBD1. V gave up 5 bases and J gave up 6 bases; unmatched junction bases: 9. This CDR3 comprises 15 residues. Germline V gives CDR1 LNHDA, CDR2 SQIVND (reference sequence). The variable domain in full, completed from reference TRBV19 and TRBJ1-5, reads DGGITQSPKYLFRKEGQNVTLSCEQNLNHDAMYWYRQDPGQGLRLIYYSQIVNDFQKGDIAEGYSVSREKKESFPLTVTSAQKNPTAFYLCASSQAPGGGQPQHFGDGTRLSIL.

This clone appeared once. The chain is built from TRBV6-1 and TRBJ1-5; the D gene is possibly TRBD1 (5 bases). Trimming left V 1 base short and J 6 bases short, with 10 bases between. The CDR3 runs 14 residues. Germline CDR1 and CDR2: MNHNS and SASEGT. The CDR3 region has the DNA TGTGCCAGCAGTGAAGGCAGGGTCGGTCAGCCCCAGCATTTT. It specifies CASSEGRVGQPQHF.

The chain is built from TRBV29-1 and TRBJ2-1, with TRBD1 matching over 8 bases. Germline V gene sequence: CDR1 SQVTM, CDR2 ANQGSEA. The CDR3 is made up of 13 amino acids. Trimming took 4 bases from V and 6 from J; bases not matched to a gene: 5. For the CDR3, the DNA is TGCAGCGTTGTTTGGGACAGGCCCAATGAGCAGTTCTTC. It specifies CSVVWDRPNEQFF.

This chain connects TRBV7-6 to TRBJ1-1; D remains ambiguous. V lost 1 base and J lost 0, with 9 bases in between. Germline-derived CDR1 and CDR2 are SGHVS and FNYEAQ. CDR3 length equals 15 residues. This CDR3 reads CASSLVAEMNTEAFF. The CDR3 bases are TGTGCCAGCAGCTTAGTAGCAGAGATGAACACTGAAGCTTTCTTT.

V and J are TRBV19 and TRBJ2-1, with D tentatively TRBD1 (6 bases). The germline gives CDR1 LNHDA, CDR2 SQIVND (reference sequence). The CDR3 covers 15 residues. V lost 5 bases and J lost 5, with 16 bases in between. The DNA of the CDR3 is TGTGCCAGTAGTTCTACAGGGAATCTACACAATGAGCAGTTCTTC. Translation: CASSSTGNLHNEQFF.

This sequence joins TRBV20-1 and TRBJ2-7; D is perhaps TRBD2 (5 bases). Trimming took off 3 bases at V and 4 bases at J, with 7 bases between the two ends. The CDR3 loop spans 11 amino acids. The germline V gene encodes CDR1 DFQATT and CDR2 SNEGSKA (reference sequence). The CDR3 nucleotides read TGCAGTGCTAGTGGGGAGTACGAGCAGTACTTC. This codes for CSASGEYEQYF.

This clone has a single count. This chain joins TRBV28 and TRBJ2-2, with 7 bases that match TRBD1. Trimming removed 6 bases from V and 5 bases from J; junction bases left unmatched: 9. The CDR3 covers 15 residues. Germline CDR1 is MDHEN and CDR2 is SYDVKM. The CDR3 spells CASSPGQAWTGELFF. CDR3 DNA: TGTGCCAGCAGCCCCGGACAGGCGTGGACCGGGGAGCTGTTTTTT.

By proportion, this clone is medium-sized. V is TRBV4-2 and J is TRBJ1-4; 9 bases map to TRBD1. In germline, CDR1 is LGHNA, CDR2 YNFKEQ. The ends lost 4 bases at V and 1 base at J; junction bases unmatched: 19. There are 21 residues in the CDR3. CDR3 in amino acids: CASSPLGSGTGLRGTNEKLFF. The CDR3 nucleotides read TGTGCCAGCAGCCCCCTGGGCTCCGGGACAGGGCTACGCGGAACTAATGAAAAACTGTTTTTT.

The chain combines TRBV9 with TRBJ2-7; 13 bases fit TRBD2. This CDR3 spans 15 amino acids. The germline gives CDR1 SGDLS, CDR2 YYNGEE. V was pared by 3 bases and J by 4 bases, with 4 bases of the junction left unmatched. The CDR3 loop is CASSGGTSGKYEQYF. In DNA, the CDR3 is TGTGCCAGCAGCGGCGGGACTAGCGGGAAGTACGAGCAGTACTTC.

The gene calls are TRBV18 and TRBJ2-3, with D perhaps TRBD2 (7 bases). The V end lost 0 bases, the J end lost 5 bases, and 18 bases lay between the germline ends. The CDR3 length is 17 residues. CDR1 and CDR2 from the germline V gene are KGHSH and LQKENI. CDR3 amino acids: CASSPPVGGGPKDTQYF. Here the CDR3 DNA reads TGTGCCAGCTCACCACCCGTGGGAGGGGGGCCGAAAGATACGCAGTATTTT. The full variable domain, with the rest looked up from reference TRBV18 and TRBJ2-3, is NAGVMQNPRHLVRRRGQEARLRCSPMKGHSHVYWYRQLPEEGLKFMVYLQKENIIDESGMPKERFSAEFPKEGPSILRIQQVVRGDSAAYFCASSPPVGGGPKDTQYFGPGTRLTVL.

V is TRBV4-2 and J is TRBJ2-7, with 9 positions matching TRBD1. Germline-derived CDR1 and CDR2 are LGHNA and YNFKEQ. J was trimmed by 4 bases and V by 4 bases; bases with no gene match: 8. This CDR3 spans 15 amino acids. DNA for the CDR3: TGTGCCAGCAGCCCAGAGGACAGGGGAAGGTACGAGCAGTACTTC. This sequence encodes CASSPEDRGRYEQYF.

V and J are TRBV6-5 and TRBJ2-1; weak D call: TRBD2 (6 bases). CDR3 size: 14 residues. The V and J ends lost 5 bases and 7 bases respectively, with 15 bases between them. CDR1 is MNHEY, CDR2 SVGAGI, per germline. CDR3 amino acids: CASSPRIGGNEQFF. DNA for the CDR3: TGTGCCAGCAGTCCCAGAATTGGGGGGAATGAGCAGTTCTTC.

CDR3 bases: TGTGCCACCAGTGTACAACAGAACACCGGGGAGCTGTTTTTT. Translated, it gives CATSVQQNTGELFF. The chain has TRBV24-1 and TRBJ2-2; no clear D. V lost 5 bases to trimming and J lost 1 base, with 7 bases between them. There are 14 residues in the CDR3. Germline V gene sequence: CDR1 KGHDR, CDR2 SFDVKD.

There are a few counts of this clone. The chain couples TRBV12-3 or TRBV12-4 to TRBJ1-2; D is uncertain. Deletions cut 6 bases from V and 2 bases from J, with 7 bases between. The CDR3 has 12 residues. The CDR3 sequence is CASSLRNYGYTF. CDR3 DNA: TGTGCCAGCAGCTTGAGAAACTATGGCTACACCTTC.

The sample holds many counts of this clone. The chain employs TRBV7-2 and TRBJ1-1, with a possible D match to TRBD1 (5 bases). The CDR3 length is 12 residues. V lost 8 bases, J lost 3 bases, and 10 bases lay in between. Looked up from germline, CDR1 is SGHTA and CDR2 is FQGNSA. In nucleotides, the CDR3 is TGTGCCAGCGAACGGGGGGACACTGAAGCTTTCTTT. Translating it yields CASERGDTEAFF.

CDR3 sequence: CASSLVGSTRETQYF. The CDR3 nucleotides are TGTGCCAGCAGCTTGGTGGGGAGTACCAGGGAGACCCAGTACTTC. The rearrangement uses TRBV5-8 and TRBJ2-5; a weak D match, TRBD2 (5 bases). The CDR3 extends over 15 amino acids. The V end was cut by 0 bases, the J end by 5 bases, with 14 bases between. Germline values: CDR1 SGHTS, CDR2 YDEGEE.

The chain carries TRBV5-6 and TRBJ1-4, with D possibly matching TRBD1 (5 bases). Germline CDR1 reads SGHDT; CDR2 reads YYEEEE. Trimming took off 4 bases at V and 4 bases at J, with 11 bases between the two ends. The CDR3 is 14 amino acids. The CDR3 sequence is CASSGGDGNEKLFF. The CDR3 coding sequence is TGTGCCAGCAGCGGGGGGGACGGTAATGAAAAACTGTTTTTT.

The chain employs TRBV5-8 and TRBJ2-5, with a weak D call TRBD2 (6 bases). Trimming left V 2 bases short and J 0 bases short, with 14 bases between. CDR1 SGHTS and CDR2 YDEGEE come from the germline V gene. The CDR3 has 16 amino acids. The CDR3 coding sequence is TGTGCCAGCAGCTTTTGGGCAGGAGGGTACCAAGAGACCCAGTACTTC. Translated: CASSFWAGGYQETQYF. The full variable domain, rest sourced from reference TRBV5-8 and TRBJ2-5, is EAGVTQSPTHLIKTRGQQATLRCSPISGHTSVYWYQQALGLGLQFLLWYDEGEERNRGNFPPRFSGRQFPNYSSELNVNALELEDSALYLCASSFWAGGYQETQYFGPGTRLLVL.

In this sample, this clone turned up once. Here the CDR3 DNA reads TGCGCCAGCAGCTTGGTCCCAGATAATTCACCCCTCCACTTT. It specifies CASSLVPDNSPLHF. The chain couples TRBV5-1 to TRBJ1-6; D unclear. This CDR3 has 14 residues. Trimming cost V 0 bases and J 5 bases, with 6 bases left between them. Germline V gene lookup returns CDR1 SGHRS and CDR2 YFSETQ.

The J gene is TRBJ2-2, the V gene TRBV6-5; 8 bases line up with TRBD1. The CDR3 length is 13 residues. Per the germline V gene, CDR1 is MNHEY and CDR2 is SVGAGI. V lost 6 bases, J lost 6 bases, and 3 bases stayed unmatched. The CDR3 reads CASRPQGAGELFF. In nucleotides, the CDR3 is TGTGCCAGCAGACCACAGGGGGCCGGGGAGCTGTTTTTT.

The CDR3 loop reads CASVPRGSGTGELFF. In DNA, the CDR3 is TGTGCCAGTGTCCCGCGGGGCAGTGGCACCGGGGAGCTGTTTTTT. The V call is TRBV19, the J call TRBJ2-2, with D possibly being TRBD2 (6 bases). Germline CDR1 and CDR2: LNHDA and SQIVND (reference sequence). This CDR3 spans 15 amino acids. The V end was cut by 8 bases, the J end by 4 bases, with 17 bases between.

The J gene is TRBJ2-3, the V gene TRBV20-1; unclear D gene. This CDR3 has 15 amino acids. CDR1 is DFQATT, CDR2 SNEGSKA, per germline (reference sequence). V was shortened by 3 bases and J by 2 bases, with 15 bases between the two germline ends. In DNA, the CDR3 is TGCAGTGCTAGTCCCCTTGGCGGCTTCACAGATACGCAGTATTTT. Protein: CSASPLGGFTDTQYF.

The CDR3 DNA reads as TGTGCCAGCAGCTTAGGGAGCGGCGGGGGGCTCTCAGATACGCAGTATTTT. Its translation: CASSLGSGGGLSDTQYF. The rearrangement uses TRBV7-2 and TRBJ2-3; TRBD2 matches 8 bases. CDR3 length: 17 amino acids. CDR1 and CDR2 (germline): SGHTA, FQGNSA. V was pared by 1 base and J by 4 bases, with 10 bases of the junction left unmatched.

The V call is TRBV6-5, the J call TRBJ1-5; D remains ambiguous. The CDR3 extends over 14 amino acids. Trimming shortened V by 5 bases and J by 0 bases, and 8 bases separated the two germline ends. Germline loops: CDR1 MNHEY, CDR2 SVGAGI. CDR3 DNA sequence: TGTGCCAGCAGTAATAGTTATAGCAATCAGCCCCAGCATTTT. This translates into CASSNSYSNQPQHF.

The chain is built from TRBV28 and TRBJ1-1; 7 bases line up with TRBD1. Germline V CDR1 and CDR2: MDHEN, SYDVKM. The CDR3 covers 14 residues. Germline trimming cut 5 bases from V and 0 bases from J; bases unmatched to any gene: 3. The CDR3 spells CASSRQGMNTEAFF. The CDR3 DNA sequence: TGTGCCAGCAGTCGACAGGGCATGAACACTGAAGCTTTCTTT.

This chain uses TRBV28 with TRBJ1-3; perhaps TRBD1 as D (5 bases). Deletions cut 7 bases from V and 0 bases from J, with 19 bases between. Per germline, CDR1 MDHEN and CDR2 SYDVKM. The CDR3 is 17 amino acids. CDR3 coding DNA: TGTGCCAGCACCTCGCTAGGCCAAGGGGTCTCTGGAAACACCATATATTTT. Protein: CASTSLGQGVSGNTIYF.

The V gene is TRBV5-4, the J gene TRBJ2-7; no reliable D call. The V gene's germline CDR1 is SGHNT and CDR2 YYREEE (reference sequence). V gave up 0 bases and J gave up 2 bases, with 6 bases separating them. The CDR3 runs 13 residues. The CDR3 DNA follows: TGTGCCAGCAGCTTGGACGCAGCCTACGAGCAGTACTTC. It translates to CASSLDAAYEQYF.

The chain recombines TRBV6-1 with TRBJ2-1; TRBD2 might be the D (6 bases). V gave up 1 base and J gave up 10 bases, with 11 bases separating them. There are 13 residues in the CDR3. Germline values: CDR1 MNHNS, CDR2 SASEGT. CDR3 loop: CASSEVGLAEQFF. CDR3 DNA: TGTGCCAGCAGTGAAGTAGGGCTAGCGGAGCAGTTCTTC.

DNA of the CDR3: TGTGCCAGCAGCTTAGAGCCGGATCAGCCCCAGCATTTT. It yields the protein CASSLEPDQPQHF. The rearrangement links TRBV7-9 to TRBJ1-5; no firm D call. Germline lookup yields CDR1 SEHNR and CDR2 FQNEAQ (reference sequence). The CDR3 has 13 residues. V was trimmed by 1 base and J by 5 bases, leaving 6 bases between them. The entire variable domain, with the rest obtained from reference TRBV7-9 and TRBJ1-5, is as follows: DTGVSQNPRHKITKRGQNVTFRCDPISEHNRLYWYRQTLGQGPEFLTYFQNEAQLEKSRLLSDRFSAERPKGSFSTLEIQRTEQGDSAMYLCASSLEPDQPQHFGDGTRLSIL.